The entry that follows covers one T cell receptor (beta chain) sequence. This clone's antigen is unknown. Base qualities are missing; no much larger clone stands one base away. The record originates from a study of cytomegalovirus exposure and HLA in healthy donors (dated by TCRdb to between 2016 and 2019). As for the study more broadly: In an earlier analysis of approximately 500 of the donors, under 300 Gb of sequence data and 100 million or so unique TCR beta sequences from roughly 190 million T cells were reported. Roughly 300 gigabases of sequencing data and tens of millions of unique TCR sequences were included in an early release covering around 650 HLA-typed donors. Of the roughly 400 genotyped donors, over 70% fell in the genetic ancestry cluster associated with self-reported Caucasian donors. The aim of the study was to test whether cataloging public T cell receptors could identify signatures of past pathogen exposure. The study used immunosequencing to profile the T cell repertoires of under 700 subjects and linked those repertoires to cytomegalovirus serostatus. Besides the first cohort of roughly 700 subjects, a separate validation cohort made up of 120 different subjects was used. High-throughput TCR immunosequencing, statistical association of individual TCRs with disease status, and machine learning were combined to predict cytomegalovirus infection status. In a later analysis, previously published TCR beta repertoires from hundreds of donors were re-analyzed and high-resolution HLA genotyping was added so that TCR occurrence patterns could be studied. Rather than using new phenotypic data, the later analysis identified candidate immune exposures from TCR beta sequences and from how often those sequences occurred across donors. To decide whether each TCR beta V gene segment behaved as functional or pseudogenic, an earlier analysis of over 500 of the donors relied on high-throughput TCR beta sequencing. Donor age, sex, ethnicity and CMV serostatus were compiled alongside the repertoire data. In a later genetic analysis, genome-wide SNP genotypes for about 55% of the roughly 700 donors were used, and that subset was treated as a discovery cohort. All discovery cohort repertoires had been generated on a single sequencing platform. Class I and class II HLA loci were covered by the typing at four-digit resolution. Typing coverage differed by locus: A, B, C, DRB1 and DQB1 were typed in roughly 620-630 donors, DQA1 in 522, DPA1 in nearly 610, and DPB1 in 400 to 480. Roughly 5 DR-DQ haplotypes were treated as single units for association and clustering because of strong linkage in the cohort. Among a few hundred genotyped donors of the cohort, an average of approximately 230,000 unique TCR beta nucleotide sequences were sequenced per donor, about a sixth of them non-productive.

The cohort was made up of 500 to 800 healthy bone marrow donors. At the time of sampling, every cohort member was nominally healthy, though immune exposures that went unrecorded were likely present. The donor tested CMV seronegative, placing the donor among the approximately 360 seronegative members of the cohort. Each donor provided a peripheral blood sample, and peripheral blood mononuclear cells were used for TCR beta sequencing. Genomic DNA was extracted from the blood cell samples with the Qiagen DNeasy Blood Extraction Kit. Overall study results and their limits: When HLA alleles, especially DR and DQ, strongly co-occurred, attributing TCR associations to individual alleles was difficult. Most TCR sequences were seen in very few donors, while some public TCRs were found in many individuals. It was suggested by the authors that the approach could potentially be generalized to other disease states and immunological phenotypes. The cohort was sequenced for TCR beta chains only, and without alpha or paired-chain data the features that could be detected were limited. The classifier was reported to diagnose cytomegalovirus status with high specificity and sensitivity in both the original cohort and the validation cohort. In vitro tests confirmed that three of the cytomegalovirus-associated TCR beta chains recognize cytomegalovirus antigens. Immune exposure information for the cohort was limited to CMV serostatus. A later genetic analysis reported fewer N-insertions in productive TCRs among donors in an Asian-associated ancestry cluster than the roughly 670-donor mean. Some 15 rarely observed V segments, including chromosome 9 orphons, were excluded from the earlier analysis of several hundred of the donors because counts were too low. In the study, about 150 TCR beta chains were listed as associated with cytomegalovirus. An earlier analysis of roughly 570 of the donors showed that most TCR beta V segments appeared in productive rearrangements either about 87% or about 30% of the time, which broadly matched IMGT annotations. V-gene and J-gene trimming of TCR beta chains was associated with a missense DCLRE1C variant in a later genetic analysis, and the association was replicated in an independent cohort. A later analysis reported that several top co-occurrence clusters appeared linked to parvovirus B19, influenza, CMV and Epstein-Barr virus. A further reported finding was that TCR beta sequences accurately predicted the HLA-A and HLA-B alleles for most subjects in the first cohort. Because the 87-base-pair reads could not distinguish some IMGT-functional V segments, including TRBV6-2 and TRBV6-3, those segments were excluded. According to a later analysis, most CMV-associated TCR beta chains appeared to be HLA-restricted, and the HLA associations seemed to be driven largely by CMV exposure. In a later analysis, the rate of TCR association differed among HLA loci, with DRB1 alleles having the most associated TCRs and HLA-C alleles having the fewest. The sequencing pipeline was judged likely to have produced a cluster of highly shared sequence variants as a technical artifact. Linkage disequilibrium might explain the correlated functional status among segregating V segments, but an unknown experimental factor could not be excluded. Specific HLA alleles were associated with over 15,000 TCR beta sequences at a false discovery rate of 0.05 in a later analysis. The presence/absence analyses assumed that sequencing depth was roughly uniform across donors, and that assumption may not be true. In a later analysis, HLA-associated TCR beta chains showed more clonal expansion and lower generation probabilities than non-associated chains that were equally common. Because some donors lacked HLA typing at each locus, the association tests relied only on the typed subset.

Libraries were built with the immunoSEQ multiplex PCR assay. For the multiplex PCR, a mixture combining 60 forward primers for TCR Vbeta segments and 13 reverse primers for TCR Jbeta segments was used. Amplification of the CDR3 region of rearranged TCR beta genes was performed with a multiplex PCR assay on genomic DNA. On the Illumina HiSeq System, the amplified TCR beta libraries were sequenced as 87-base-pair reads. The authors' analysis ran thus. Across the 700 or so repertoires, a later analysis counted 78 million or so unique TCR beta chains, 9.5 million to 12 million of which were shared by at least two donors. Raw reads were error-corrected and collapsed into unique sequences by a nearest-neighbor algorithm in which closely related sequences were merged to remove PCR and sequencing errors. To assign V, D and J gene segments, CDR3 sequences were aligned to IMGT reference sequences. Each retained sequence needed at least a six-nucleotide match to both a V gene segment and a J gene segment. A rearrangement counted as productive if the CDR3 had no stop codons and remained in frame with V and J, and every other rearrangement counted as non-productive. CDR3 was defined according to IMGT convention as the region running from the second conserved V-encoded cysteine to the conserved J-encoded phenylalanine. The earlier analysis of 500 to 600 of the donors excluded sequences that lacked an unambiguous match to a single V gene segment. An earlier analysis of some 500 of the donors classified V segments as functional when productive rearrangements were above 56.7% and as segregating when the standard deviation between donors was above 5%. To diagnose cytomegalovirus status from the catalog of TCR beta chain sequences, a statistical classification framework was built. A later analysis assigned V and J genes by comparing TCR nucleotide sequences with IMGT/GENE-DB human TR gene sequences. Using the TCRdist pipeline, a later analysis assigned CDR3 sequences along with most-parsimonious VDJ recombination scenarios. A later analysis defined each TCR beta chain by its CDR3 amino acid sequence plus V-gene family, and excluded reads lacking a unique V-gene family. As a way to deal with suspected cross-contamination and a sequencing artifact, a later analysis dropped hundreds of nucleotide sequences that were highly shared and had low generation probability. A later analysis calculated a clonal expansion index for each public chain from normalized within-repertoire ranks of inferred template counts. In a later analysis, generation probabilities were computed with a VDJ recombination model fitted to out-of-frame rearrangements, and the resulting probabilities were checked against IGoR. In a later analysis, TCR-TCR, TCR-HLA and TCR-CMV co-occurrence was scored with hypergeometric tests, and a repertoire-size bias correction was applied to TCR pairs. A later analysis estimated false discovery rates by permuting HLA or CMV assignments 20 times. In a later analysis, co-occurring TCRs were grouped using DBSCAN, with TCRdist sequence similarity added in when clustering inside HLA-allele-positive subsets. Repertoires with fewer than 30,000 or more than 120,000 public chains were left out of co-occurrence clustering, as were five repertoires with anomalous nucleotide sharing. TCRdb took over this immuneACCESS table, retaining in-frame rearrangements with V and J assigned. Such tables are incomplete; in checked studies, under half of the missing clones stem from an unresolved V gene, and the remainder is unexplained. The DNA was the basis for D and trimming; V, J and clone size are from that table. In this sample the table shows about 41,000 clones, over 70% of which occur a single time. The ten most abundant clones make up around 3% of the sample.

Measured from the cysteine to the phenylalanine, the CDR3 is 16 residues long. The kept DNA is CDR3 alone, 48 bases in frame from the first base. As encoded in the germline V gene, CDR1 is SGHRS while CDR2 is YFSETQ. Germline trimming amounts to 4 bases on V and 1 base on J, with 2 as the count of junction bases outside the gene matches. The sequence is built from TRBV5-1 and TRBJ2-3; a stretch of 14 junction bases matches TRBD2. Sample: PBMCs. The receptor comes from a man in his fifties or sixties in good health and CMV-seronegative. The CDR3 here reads CASSPGLAGGTDTQYF. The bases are TGCGCCAGCAGCCCGGGACTAGCGGGAGGCACAGATACGCAGTATTTT.